These T cell receptor beta chains were read from a single sample in a study of regulatory T cells in long-lasting Graves disease. Each CDR3 protein is one row after TCRdb ran MiXCR on the multiplex PCR reads. The top ten clones hold 20% of a sample with around 360,000 distinct CDR3 sequences, about 17% of them seen once. The same data also contributed to another study, on T cells in Graves' hyperthyroidism and ophthalmopathy.

This material consisted of peripheral blood mononuclear cells (PBMCs), taken at new diagnosis, from a patient treated with antithyroid drugs. The origin of the receptors is a woman aged 18-29 years with Graves disease. Each CDR3 is given with its conserved first and last residue. The D gene is left open where the match is weak. Clone sizes are given selectively: once, few, many, or a class where the clone is expanded.

j_call: TRBJ2-3; clone_size: once; v_call: TRBV2; d_call: -; cdr3_nt: TGTGCCAGCAGGGGGGATACGCAGTGTTTT; cdr3_aa: CASRGDTQCF
j_call: TRBJ1-3; clone_size: few; v_call: TRBV3-1; d_call: TRBD1; cdr3_nt: TGTGCCAGCAGCCAACGGACAGGAGGATCTGGAAACACCATATATTTT; cdr3_aa: CASSQRTGGSGNTIYF
j_call: TRBJ2-3; clone_size: few; v_call: TRBV5-1; d_call: -; cdr3_nt: TGCGCCAGCAGCGCGGCGGGCACAGATACGCAGTATTTT; cdr3_aa: CASSAAGTDTQYF
j_call: TRBJ2-7; clone_size: many; v_call: TRBV7-3; d_call: -; cdr3_nt: TGTGCCAGCAGCCAGTCCCTAGCTCACGAGCAGTACTTC; cdr3_aa: CASSQSLAHEQYF
j_call: TRBJ1-2; clone_size: many; v_call: TRBV28; d_call: -; cdr3_nt: TGTGCCAGCACGCGTCAGGGGTTTTATGGCTACACCTTC; cdr3_aa: CASTRQGFYGYTF
j_call: TRBJ2-2; clone_size: few; v_call: TRBV30; d_call: TRBD2; cdr3_nt: TGTGCCTGGAGACTAAGCGGGGGCGGGGAGCTGTTTTTT; cdr3_aa: CAWRLSGGGELFF
j_call: TRBJ2-5; clone_size: many; v_call: TRBV11-2; d_call: -; cdr3_nt: TGTGCCAGCAGCCCTGACAAAGGGGTTGGGTCCTTC; cdr3_aa: CASSPDKGVGSF
j_call: TRBJ2-7; clone_size: many; v_call: TRBV30; d_call: -; cdr3_nt: TGTGCCTGGAGTGTACACGAGGGGAAGCAATACGGCTACGAGCAGTACTTC; cdr3_aa: CAWSVHEGKQYGYEQYF
j_call: TRBJ2-5; clone_size: many; v_call: TRBV28; d_call: -; cdr3_nt: TGTGCCAGCAGAAAATTAGTAGAAGAGACCCAGTACTTC; cdr3_aa: CASRKLVEETQYF
j_call: TRBJ2-5; clone_size: many; v_call: TRBV2; d_call: TRBD2; cdr3_nt: TGTGCCAGCTCGACTAGCGGGGGAGTCCAAGAGACCCAGTACTTC; cdr3_aa: CASSTSGGVQETQYF
j_call: TRBJ1-2; clone_size: -; v_call: TRBV27; d_call: TRBD1; cdr3_nt: TGTGCCAGCAGGACAGGGGCCTACTATGGCTACACCTTC; cdr3_aa: CASRTGAYYGYTF
j_call: TRBJ1-2; clone_size: few; v_call: TRBV5-1; d_call: -; cdr3_nt: TGCGCCAGCAGCTCCGAGGGTGGCTACACCTTC; cdr3_aa: CASSSEGGYTF
j_call: TRBJ2-2; clone_size: -; v_call: TRBV19; d_call: -; cdr3_nt: TGTGCCAGTAGCCCACAGGCGAACACCGGGGAGCTGTTTTTT; cdr3_aa: CASSPQANTGELFF
j_call: TRBJ2-1; clone_size: few; v_call: TRBV24-1; d_call: -; cdr3_nt: TGTGCCACCAGTGATTTGGCCGGGACCCAAGCTACTGAGCAGTTCTTC; cdr3_aa: CATSDLAGTQATEQFF
j_call: TRBJ2-5; clone_size: -; v_call: TRBV7-9; d_call: -; cdr3_nt: TGTGCCAGCAGTAACAGGGACCAAGAGACCCAGTACTTC; cdr3_aa: CASSNRDQETQYF
j_call: TRBJ1-1; clone_size: -; v_call: TRBV30; d_call: TRBD1; cdr3_nt: TGTGCCTGGAGGGGACAGGGGGCTGCTGAAGCTTTCTTT; cdr3_aa: CAWRGQGAAEAFF
j_call: TRBJ1-2; clone_size: many; v_call: TRBV18; d_call: -; cdr3_nt: TGTGCCAGCAGCCTCGAAGACTATGGCTACACCTTC; cdr3_aa: CASSLEDYGYTF
j_call: TRBJ1-1; clone_size: many; v_call: TRBV28; d_call: -; cdr3_nt: TGTGCCACCCCCAAGGGGTCTCGGGAGGGCACTGAAGCTTTCTTT; cdr3_aa: CATPKGSREGTEAFF
j_call: TRBJ2-5; clone_size: -; v_call: TRBV10-1; d_call: -; cdr3_nt: TGCGCCAGCAGTGAGCCACCACGGCAATGGGGGGGCGGAAGGGAGACCCAGTACTTC; cdr3_aa: CASSEPPRQWGGGRETQYF
j_call: TRBJ2-1; clone_size: many; v_call: TRBV29-1; d_call: -; cdr3_nt: TGCAGCGTTGGAAGCTTAAGGGATGAGCAGTTCTTC; cdr3_aa: CSVGSLRDEQFF
j_call: TRBJ1-2; clone_size: many; v_call: TRBV20-1; d_call: -; cdr3_nt: TGCAGTGCTAGGAGGCCAGGGAATGGCTACACCTTC; cdr3_aa: CSARRPGNGYTF
j_call: TRBJ1-5; clone_size: many; v_call: TRBV12-3/TRBV12-4; d_call: TRBD1; cdr3_nt: TGTGCCAGCAGTTTAGGTGGGACAGGGGGCAATCAGCCCCAGCATTTT; cdr3_aa: CASSLGGTGGNQPQHF
j_call: TRBJ2-1; clone_size: -; v_call: TRBV29-1; d_call: -; cdr3_nt: TGCAGCGTTGTGTCTAAGAATGAGCAGTTCTTC; cdr3_aa: CSVVSKNEQFF
j_call: TRBJ2-2; clone_size: -; v_call: TRBV12-3/TRBV12-4; d_call: TRBD2; cdr3_nt: TGTGCCAGCACCCCGGGGGGACTAGTTGGGGCCGGGGAGCTGTTTTTT; cdr3_aa: CASTPGGLVGAGELFF
j_call: TRBJ2-3; clone_size: -; v_call: TRBV7-2; d_call: -; cdr3_nt: TGTGCCAGCAGCTCATTCCGCCTAACTTCGTACACAGATACGCAGTATTTT; cdr3_aa: CASSSFRLTSYTDTQYF
j_call: TRBJ2-3; clone_size: many; v_call: TRBV6-1; d_call: -; cdr3_nt: TGTGCCAGCAGTCCTCGGGGGCTCGACACAGATACGCAGTATTTT; cdr3_aa: CASSPRGLDTDTQYF
j_call: TRBJ2-1; clone_size: many; v_call: TRBV11-2; d_call: TRBD2; cdr3_nt: TGTGCCAGCAGCTTGCTCACTAGCGCCGCCCCCTACAATGAGCAGTTCTTC; cdr3_aa: CASSLLTSAAPYNEQFF
j_call: TRBJ1-6; clone_size: -; v_call: TRBV20-1; d_call: -; cdr3_nt: TGCAGTGCTAGAGATCGGCGTCCGGGGGTCAATTCACCCCTCCACTTT; cdr3_aa: CSARDRRPGVNSPLHF
j_call: TRBJ1-5; clone_size: few; v_call: TRBV6-1; d_call: -; cdr3_nt: TGTGCCAGCTCCGCCGTACAGGGAAAGAATCAGCCCCAGCATTTT; cdr3_aa: CASSAVQGKNQPQHF
j_call: TRBJ1-2; clone_size: -; v_call: TRBV9; d_call: -; cdr3_nt: TGTGCCAGCAGCGCCTCCCAGCAGGGCGGCTATGGCTACACCTTC; cdr3_aa: CASSASQQGGYGYTF
j_call: TRBJ2-3; clone_size: many; v_call: TRBV28; d_call: -; cdr3_nt: TGTGCCAGCAGGGGGAGCACAGATACGCAGTATTTT; cdr3_aa: CASRGSTDTQYF
j_call: TRBJ1-1; clone_size: many; v_call: TRBV20-1; d_call: -; cdr3_nt: TGCAGTGCTAGGGCCGTAGGCACTGAAGCTTTCTTT; cdr3_aa: CSARAVGTEAFF
j_call: TRBJ1-2; clone_size: many; v_call: TRBV7-6; d_call: -; cdr3_nt: TGTGCCAGCAGCTCCCACCCATCAACAGGGATATATGGCTACACCTTC; cdr3_aa: CASSSHPSTGIYGYTF
j_call: TRBJ2-7; clone_size: many; v_call: TRBV5-1; d_call: TRBD1; cdr3_nt: TGCGCCAGCAGCTTGGGCAGGGGGATTTCGGAGCAGTACTTC; cdr3_aa: CASSLGRGISEQYF
j_call: TRBJ2-4; clone_size: many; v_call: TRBV20-1; d_call: -; cdr3_nt: TGCAGTGCTAGAGATAGGGAGCGGACTACCAAAAACATTCAGTACTTC; cdr3_aa: CSARDRERTTKNIQYF
j_call: TRBJ2-1; clone_size: many; v_call: TRBV20-1; d_call: -; cdr3_nt: TGCAGTGCTAGAGATTATGGGGTCCACAATGAGCAGTTCTTC; cdr3_aa: CSARDYGVHNEQFF
j_call: TRBJ1-2; clone_size: many; v_call: TRBV28; d_call: -; cdr3_nt: TGTGCCAGCAGTTCGTCTCCGGGTTATGGCTACACCTTC; cdr3_aa: CASSSSPGYGYTF
j_call: TRBJ1-2; clone_size: -; v_call: TRBV12-3/TRBV12-4; d_call: TRBD1; cdr3_nt: TGTGCCAGCAGACTGACCGGGACAGGGGATTTTGGCTACACCTTC; cdr3_aa: CASRLTGTGDFGYTF
j_call: TRBJ1-5; clone_size: many; v_call: TRBV20-1; d_call: -; cdr3_nt: TGCAGTGTGACCGAAGGCAGCAATCAGCCCCAGCATTTT; cdr3_aa: CSVTEGSNQPQHF
j_call: TRBJ2-7; clone_size: many; v_call: TRBV11-2; d_call: TRBD1; cdr3_nt: TGTGCCAGCAGCCAGGACAGGTCTCACGAGCAGTACTTC; cdr3_aa: CASSQDRSHEQYF
j_call: TRBJ1-3; clone_size: -; v_call: TRBV6-1; d_call: -; cdr3_nt: TGTGCAGGAGGTACTGGAAACACCATATATTTT; cdr3_aa: CAGGTGNTIYF
j_call: TRBJ2-7; clone_size: many; v_call: TRBV5-1; d_call: -; cdr3_nt: TGCGCCAGCAGCTTGGAAGGGGCAGAACGAAAGCAGTACTTC; cdr3_aa: CASSLEGAERKQYF
j_call: TRBJ2-7; clone_size: many; v_call: TRBV30; d_call: TRBD2; cdr3_nt: TGTGCCTGGGGTAAAGCGGGAGGGACCTACGAGCAGTACTTC; cdr3_aa: CAWGKAGGTYEQYF
j_call: TRBJ2-7; clone_size: -; v_call: TRBV27; d_call: TRBD2; cdr3_nt: TGTGCCAGCAGCGGGAGGGCCAGGTCTGGCTCCTACGAGCAGTACTTC; cdr3_aa: CASSGRARSGSYEQYF
j_call: TRBJ2-1; clone_size: -; v_call: TRBV24-1; d_call: TRBD2; cdr3_nt: TGTGCCACCAGTGATCCTAGCGGGAGAGGTGAGCAGTTCTTC; cdr3_aa: CATSDPSGRGEQFF
j_call: TRBJ2-1; clone_size: many; v_call: TRBV2; d_call: TRBD2; cdr3_nt: TGTGCCAGCAGTGACCTAGCGGGAGGGGATAATGAGCAGTTCTTC; cdr3_aa: CASSDLAGGDNEQFF
j_call: TRBJ2-3; clone_size: -; v_call: TRBV20-1; d_call: -; cdr3_nt: TGCAGTGCTAGAGACGGTAGACTAGACGTTACGGGGGATACGCAGTATTTT; cdr3_aa: CSARDGRLDVTGDTQYF
j_call: TRBJ2-5; clone_size: -; v_call: TRBV5-1; d_call: TRBD2; cdr3_nt: TGCGCCAGCAGCGACTTGGGACTAGCATTTTTCGGGGAGACCCAGTACTTC; cdr3_aa: CASSDLGLAFFGETQYF